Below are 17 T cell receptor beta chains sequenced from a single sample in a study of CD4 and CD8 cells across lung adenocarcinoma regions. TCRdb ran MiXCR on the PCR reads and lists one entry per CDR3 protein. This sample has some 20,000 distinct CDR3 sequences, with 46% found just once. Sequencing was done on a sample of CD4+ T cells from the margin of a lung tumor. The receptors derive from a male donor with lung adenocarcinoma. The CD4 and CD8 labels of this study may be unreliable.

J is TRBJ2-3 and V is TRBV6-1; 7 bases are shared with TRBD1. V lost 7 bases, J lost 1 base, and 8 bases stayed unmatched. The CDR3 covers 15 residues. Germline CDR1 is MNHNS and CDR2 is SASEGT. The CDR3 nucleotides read TGTGCCAGCACCAACAGGGGTAGGGGCACAGATACGCAGTATTTT. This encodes CASTNRGRGTDTQYF.

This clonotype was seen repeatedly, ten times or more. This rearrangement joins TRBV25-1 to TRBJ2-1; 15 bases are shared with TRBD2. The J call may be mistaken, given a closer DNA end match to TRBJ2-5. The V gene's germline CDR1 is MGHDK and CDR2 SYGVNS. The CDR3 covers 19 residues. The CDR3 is CASSEPGLAGGSARETQYF. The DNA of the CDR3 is TGTGCCAGCAGTGAGCCGGGACTAGCGGGAGGAAGCGCGCGGGAGACCCAGTACTTC.

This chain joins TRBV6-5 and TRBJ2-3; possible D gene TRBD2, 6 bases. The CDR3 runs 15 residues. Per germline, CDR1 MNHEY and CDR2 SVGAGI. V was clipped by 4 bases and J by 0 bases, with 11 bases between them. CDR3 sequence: CASSSFSGSTDTQYF. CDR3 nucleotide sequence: TGTGCCAGCAGTTCTTTCAGCGGGAGCACAGATACGCAGTATTTT.

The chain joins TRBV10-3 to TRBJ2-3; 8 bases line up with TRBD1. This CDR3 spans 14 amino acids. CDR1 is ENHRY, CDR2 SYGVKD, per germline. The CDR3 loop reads CAGKSGTGRDTQYF. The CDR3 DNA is TGTGCGGGCAAAAGTGGGACAGGCCGAGATACGCAGTATTTT.

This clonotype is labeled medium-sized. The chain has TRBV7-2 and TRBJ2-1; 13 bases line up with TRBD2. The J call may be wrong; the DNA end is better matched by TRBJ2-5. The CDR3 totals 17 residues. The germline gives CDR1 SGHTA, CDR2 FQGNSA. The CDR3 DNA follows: TGTGCCAGCAGCCCACGTCCGGGACTAGCGGGGAAAGAGACCCAGTACTTC. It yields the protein CASSPRPGLAGKETQYF.

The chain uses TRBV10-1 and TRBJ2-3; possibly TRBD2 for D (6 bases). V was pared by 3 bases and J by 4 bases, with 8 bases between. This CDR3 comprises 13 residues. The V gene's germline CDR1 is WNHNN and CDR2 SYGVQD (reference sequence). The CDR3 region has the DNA TGCGCCAGCAGTGAAAGGGAGGCAGATACGCAGTATTTT. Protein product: CASSEREADTQYF.

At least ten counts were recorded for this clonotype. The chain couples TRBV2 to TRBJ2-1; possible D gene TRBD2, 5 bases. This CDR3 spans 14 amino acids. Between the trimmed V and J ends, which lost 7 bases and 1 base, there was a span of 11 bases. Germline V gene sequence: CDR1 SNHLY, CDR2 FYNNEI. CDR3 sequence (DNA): TGTGCCAGCACGAGAGGGCCTTCCTACAATGAGCAGTTCTTC. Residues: CASTRGPSYNEQFF.

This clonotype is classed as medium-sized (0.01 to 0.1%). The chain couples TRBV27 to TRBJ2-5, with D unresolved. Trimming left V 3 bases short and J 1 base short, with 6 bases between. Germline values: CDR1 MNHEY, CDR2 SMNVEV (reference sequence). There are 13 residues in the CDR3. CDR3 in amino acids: CASSLVFQETQYF. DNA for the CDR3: TGTGCCAGCAGTTTGGTCTTCCAAGAGACCCAGTACTTC.

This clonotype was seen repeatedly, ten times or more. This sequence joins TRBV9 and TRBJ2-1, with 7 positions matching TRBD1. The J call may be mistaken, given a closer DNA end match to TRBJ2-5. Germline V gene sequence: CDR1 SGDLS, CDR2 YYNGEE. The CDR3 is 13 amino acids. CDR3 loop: CASSQGEGETQYF. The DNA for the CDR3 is TGTGCCAGCAGCCAGGGGGAAGGAGAGACCCAGTACTTC.

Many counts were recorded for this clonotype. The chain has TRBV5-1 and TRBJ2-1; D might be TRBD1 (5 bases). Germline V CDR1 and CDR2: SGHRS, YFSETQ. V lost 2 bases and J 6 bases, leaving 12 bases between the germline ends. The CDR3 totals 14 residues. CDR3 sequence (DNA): TGCGCCAGCAGCTTAAATTGGGGCCCCAATGAGCAGTTCTTC. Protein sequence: CASSLNWGPNEQFF.

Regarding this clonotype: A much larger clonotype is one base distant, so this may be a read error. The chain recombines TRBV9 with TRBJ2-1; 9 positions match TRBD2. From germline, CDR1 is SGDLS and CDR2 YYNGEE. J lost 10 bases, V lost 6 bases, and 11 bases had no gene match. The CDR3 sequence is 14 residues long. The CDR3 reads CASTPGLASYEQFF. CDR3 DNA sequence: TGTGCCAGCACACCGGGACTAGCCTCCTACGAGCAGTTCTTC.

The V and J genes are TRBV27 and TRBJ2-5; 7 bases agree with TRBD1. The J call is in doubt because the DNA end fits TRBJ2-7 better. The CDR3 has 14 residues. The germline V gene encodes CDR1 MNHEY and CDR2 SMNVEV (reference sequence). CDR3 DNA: TGTGCCAGCAGGTCCGGGGACAGCCTGGGCGAGCAGTACTTC. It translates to CASRSGDSLGEQYF.

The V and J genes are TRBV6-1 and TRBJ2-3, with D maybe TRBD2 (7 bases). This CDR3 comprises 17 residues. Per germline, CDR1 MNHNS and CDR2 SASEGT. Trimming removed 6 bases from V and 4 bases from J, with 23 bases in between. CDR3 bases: TGTGCCAGCAGGGCGGCTCGCGGGGGCCCTAGCCCAGATACGCAGTATTTT. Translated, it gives CASRAARGGPSPDTQYF.

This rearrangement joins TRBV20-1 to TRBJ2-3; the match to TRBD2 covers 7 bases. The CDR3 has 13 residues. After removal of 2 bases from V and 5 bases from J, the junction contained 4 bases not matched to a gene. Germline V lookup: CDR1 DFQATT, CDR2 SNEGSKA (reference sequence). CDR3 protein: CSARPSGRDTQYF. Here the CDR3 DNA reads TGCAGTGCTAGACCTAGCGGCAGAGATACGCAGTATTTT.

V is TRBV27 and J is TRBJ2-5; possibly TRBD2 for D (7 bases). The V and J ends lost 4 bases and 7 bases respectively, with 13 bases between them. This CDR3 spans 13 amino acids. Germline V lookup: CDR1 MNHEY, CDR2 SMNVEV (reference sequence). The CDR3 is CASSSGGRGTQYF. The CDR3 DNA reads TGTGCCAGCAGTTCCGGGGGGCGGGGGACCCAGTACTTC.

The DNA of the CDR3 is TGTGCCGGGGGGGAAGCTGGCGGGAGCCCAGATACGCAGTATTTT. Translation: CAGGEAGGSPDTQYF. The chain employs TRBV10-3 and TRBJ2-3, with TRBD2 matching 7 bases. The ends lost 11 bases at V and 4 bases at J; junction bases unmatched: 15. The CDR3 extends over 15 amino acids. Per the germline V gene, CDR1 is ENHRY and CDR2 is SYGVKD.

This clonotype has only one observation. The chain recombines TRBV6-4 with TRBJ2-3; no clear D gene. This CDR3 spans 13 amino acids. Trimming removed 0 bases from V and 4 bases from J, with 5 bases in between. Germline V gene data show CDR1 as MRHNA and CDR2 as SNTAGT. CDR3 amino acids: CASSDSTSDTQYF. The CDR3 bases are TGTGCCAGCAGTGACTCAACGTCAGATACGCAGTATTTT.